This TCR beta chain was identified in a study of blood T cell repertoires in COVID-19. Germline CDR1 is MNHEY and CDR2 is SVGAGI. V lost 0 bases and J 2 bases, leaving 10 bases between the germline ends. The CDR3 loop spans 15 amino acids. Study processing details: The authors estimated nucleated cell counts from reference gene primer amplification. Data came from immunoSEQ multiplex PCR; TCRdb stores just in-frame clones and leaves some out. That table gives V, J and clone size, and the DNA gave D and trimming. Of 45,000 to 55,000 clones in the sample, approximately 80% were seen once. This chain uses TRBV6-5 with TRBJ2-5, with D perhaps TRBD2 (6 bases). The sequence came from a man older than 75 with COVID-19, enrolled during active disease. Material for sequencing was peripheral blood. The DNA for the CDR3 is TGTGCCAGCAGTTACTCGGGGCTAGCGCAAGAGACCCAGTACTTC. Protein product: CASSYSGLAQETQYF.